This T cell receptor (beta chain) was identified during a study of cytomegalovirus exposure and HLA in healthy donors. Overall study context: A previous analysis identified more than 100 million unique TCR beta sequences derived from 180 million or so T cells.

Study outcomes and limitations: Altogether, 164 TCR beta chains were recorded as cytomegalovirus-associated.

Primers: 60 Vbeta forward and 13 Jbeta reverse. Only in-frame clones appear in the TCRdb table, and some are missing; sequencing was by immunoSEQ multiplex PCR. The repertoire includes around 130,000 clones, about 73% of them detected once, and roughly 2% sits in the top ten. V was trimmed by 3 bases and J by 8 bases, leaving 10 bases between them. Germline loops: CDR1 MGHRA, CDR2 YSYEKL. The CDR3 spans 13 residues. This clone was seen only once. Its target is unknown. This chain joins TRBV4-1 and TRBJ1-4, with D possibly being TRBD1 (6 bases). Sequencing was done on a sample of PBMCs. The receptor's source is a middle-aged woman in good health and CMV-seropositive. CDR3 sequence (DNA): TGCGCCAGCAGCCAGCTAACAGGGGAAAAACTGTTTTTT. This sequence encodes CASSQLTGEKLFF.